At least ten counts were recorded for the clone carrying this T cell receptor beta chain. The antigen is not known. This record comes from a study of regulatory T cells in long-lasting Graves disease. Time point in this sample: newly diagnosed GD, antithyroid drugs for less than 3 months. The TCR library was prepared using RNA isolated from PBMCs. Assembly of TCR beta libraries relied on iRepertoire HTBI primers together with Arm-PCR of CDR3 regions. TCRdb itself ran the multiplex PCR reads through MiXCR, one entry per CDR3 protein. This table has about 220,000 distinct CDR3 sequences, approximately 18% appearing once. Study-wide points: Newly diagnosed disease favored TRBV20-1 and TRBJ2-1 over persistent disease.

The ends were cut back, 2 bases at V and 4 bases at J, with 12 bases in the middle. Germline CDR1 reads SGDLS; CDR2 reads YYNGEE. The CDR3 consists of 14 residues. The same data also contributed to another study, on T cells in Graves' hyperthyroidism and ophthalmopathy. That work adds: Clinical symptoms, serum thyroxine, TRAb, thyroid ultrasound and orbital computed tomography informed diagnoses. Ophthalmopathy stood apart from stable hyperthyroidism in a 13 V-J model.

The specimen was peripheral blood mononuclear cells (PBMCs), collected at new diagnosis, from a patient treated with antithyroid drugs. This receptor was identified in a woman aged 30 to 39 with Graves disease. The V gene is TRBV9, the J gene TRBJ2-5; no firm D call. CDR3 DNA: TGTGCCAGCAGCGTTAGCTCCCAGGCAGAGACCCAGTACTTC. Amino acids: CASSVSSQAETQYF.